Listed here is a single T cell receptor beta chain. The sample originates from a study of cytomegalovirus exposure and HLA in healthy donors. This CDR3 is 16 amino acids long. J was trimmed by 3 bases and V by 7 bases; bases with no gene match: 9. Germline V gene data show CDR1 as MDHEN and CDR2 as SYDVKM. With 60 Vbeta and 13 Jbeta primers, the PCR was carried out. Using immunoSEQ multiplex PCR, the repertoire was profiled, and TCRdb retains in-frame clones only, with some absent. The sample holds 240,000 or so clones; 82% are singletons and the top ten take 5.4%. The gene calls are TRBV28 and TRBJ1-5; 10 bases are a match to TRBD1. The sequence came from a middle-aged woman in good health and CMV-seropositive. Sequencing used PBMCs. The CDR3 sequence: CASTQRDRGNNQPQHF. CDR3 bases: TGTGCCAGCACCCAGAGGGACAGGGGTAACAATCAGCCCCAGCATTTT. Looking up the rest from reference TRBV28 and TRBJ1-5 gives the full variable domain: DVKVTQSSRYLVKRTGEKVFLECVQDMDHENMFWYRQDPGLGLRLIYFSYDVKMKEKGDIPEGYSVSREKKERFSLILESASTNQTSMYLCASTQRDRGNNQPQHFGDGTRLSIL.